This passage covers 11 T cell receptor beta chains from one sample sequenced in a study of cytomegalovirus exposure and HLA in healthy donors. The study ran its PCR with 60 Vbeta and 13 Jbeta primers. Libraries were prepared by immunoSEQ multiplex PCR; TCRdb keeps only in-frame clonotypes and omits some of them. The sample includes under 200,000 clones, 84% of them seen just once. Sample: PBMCs. The source of these receptors is a boy aged 5-17 years in good health and CMV-seronegative.

The DNA of the CDR3 is TGCAGCGTTATCTCACGGGTATCTAGCGCTGAAGCTTTCTTT. Residues: CSVISRVSSAEAFF. The rearrangement uses TRBV29-1 and TRBJ1-1; D remains ambiguous. V dropped 5 bases and J dropped 6 bases, with 19 bases sitting between them. Germline V gene data show CDR1 as SQVTM and CDR2 as ANQGSEA. The CDR3 contains 14 residues.

The gene calls are TRBV4-1 and TRBJ2-1; 10 nucleotides match TRBD2. This CDR3 contains 15 residues. Looked up from germline, CDR1 is MGHRA and CDR2 is YSYEKL. Trimming at V came to 8 bases and at J to 2 bases, leaving 6 bases not matched to a gene. CDR3 nucleotides: TGCGCCAGCTCCCAGACTAGCGGGCCCTACAATGAGCAGTTCTTC. The encoded protein is CASSQTSGPYNEQFF.

The J gene is TRBJ1-2, the V gene TRBV5-1; D remains unclear. Germline loops: CDR1 SGHRS, CDR2 YFSETQ. The germline V and J ends were trimmed by 0 bases and 1 base, with 10 bases remaining between them. The CDR3 sequence is 15 residues long. The CDR3 here is CASSLGIRGNYGYTF. CDR3 sequence (DNA): TGCGCCAGCAGCTTGGGGATTCGGGGTAACTATGGCTACACCTTC.

The V call is TRBV6-1, the J call TRBJ1-2; D gene unclear. With 8 bases removed from V and 4 bases from J, the gap between germline ends came to 14 bases. CDR1 is MNHNS, CDR2 SASEGT, per germline. The CDR3 contains 13 residues. The CDR3 nucleotides are TGTGCCAGCCGAGTAGGAGCGGGCTATGGCTACACCTTC. Translating it yields CASRVGAGYGYTF.

This clone was seen just once. The chain carries TRBV5-6 and TRBJ2-7; 7 bases line up with TRBD2. The CDR3 is 15 amino acids. The ends lost 4 bases at V and 0 bases at J; junction bases unmatched: 7. Per the germline V gene, CDR1 is SGHDT and CDR2 is YYEEEE. The CDR3 loop is CASSLWGGSSYEQYF. The CDR3 DNA reads as TGTGCCAGCAGCCTCTGGGGGGGGAGCTCCTACGAGCAGTACTTC.

V usage is TRBV13 and J usage is TRBJ2-3; D possibly corresponds to TRBD1 (6 bases). V lost 5 bases to trimming and J lost 3 bases, with 15 bases between them. The CDR3 length is 15 residues. From germline, CDR1 is PRHDT and CDR2 FYEKMQ (reference sequence). The chain's CDR3 is CASSPRGGSTDTQYF. DNA of the CDR3: TGTGCCAGCAGCCCAAGAGGGGGTTCGACAGATACGCAGTATTTT.

The chain joins TRBV30 to TRBJ2-5, with 10 bases fitting TRBD2. Germline V CDR1 and CDR2: GTSNPN, SVGIG (reference sequence). J gave up 1 base and V 0 bases, and 2 bases lay outside the gene matches. This CDR3 has 15 amino acids. The CDR3 bases are TGTGCCTGGAGTGTAACTAGCGGGGCCCAAGAGACCCAGTACTTC. It codes for CAWSVTSGAQETQYF.

This chain uses TRBV30 with TRBJ2-7; the D gene is possibly TRBD2 (5 bases). The V and J ends lost 6 bases and 0 bases respectively, with 18 bases between them. This CDR3 is 15 amino acids long. In germline, CDR1 is GTSNPN, CDR2 SVGIG (reference sequence). The CDR3 nucleotides are TGTGCCTGCCAAGCAAGCGGCCATTCCTCCTACGAGCAGTACTTC. Encoded protein: CACQASGHSSYEQYF.

V and J are TRBV25-1 and TRBJ2-3, with 7 nucleotides matching TRBD1. The length of the CDR3 is 16 residues. Germline assignment: CDR1 MGHDK and CDR2 SYGVNS. The ends lost 3 bases at V and 2 bases at J; junction bases unmatched: 8. CDR3 amino acids: CASSDIGQDPTDTQYF. CDR3 bases: TGTGCCAGCAGTGACATCGGACAGGACCCCACAGATACGCAGTATTTT.

The chain has TRBV6-5 and TRBJ1-2, with a weak D call TRBD1 (6 bases). Germline CDR1 is MNHEY and CDR2 is SVGAGI. This CDR3 comprises 14 residues. With 5 bases removed from V and 4 bases from J, the gap between germline ends came to 14 bases. The CDR3 nucleotides read TGTGCCAGCAGTCCGGGGACATTACTCTATGGCTACACCTTC. It is translated as CASSPGTLLYGYTF.

The chain combines TRBV5-4 with TRBJ1-2; 7 nucleotides agree with TRBD1. This CDR3 has 14 amino acids. Germline values: CDR1 SGHNT, CDR2 YYREEE (reference sequence). After removal of 4 bases from V and 5 bases from J, the junction contained 8 bases not matched to a gene. The CDR3 DNA follows: TGTGCCAGCAGCGCCGCGGGACAGCTGTATGGCTACACCTTC. Protein sequence: CASSAAGQLYGYTF.